This entry lists 8 T cell receptor beta chains sequenced from one sample in a study of shared clonotypes between healthy human individuals. Sequencing used immunoSEQ multiplex PCR; TCRdb keeps in-frame clones, though not all of them. The sample lists about 2.4 million clones, approximately 93% occurring once. Sample: naive CD4+ T cells from PBMCs. Sample subset: CD45RA+ positively selected. The receptors were gathered from a man between 18 and 35 years old in good health. Some clones in this sample may be carry-over from other donors' samples.

The rearrangement links TRBV11-3 to TRBJ2-7, with D perhaps TRBD2 (6 bases). The CDR3 is 13 amino acids. Trimming pared 4 bases from V and 3 bases from J, leaving 10 bases between. Germline values: CDR1 SGHNT, CDR2 YENEEA. The DNA of the CDR3 is TGTGCCAGCAGCTCGACGCGGGACTACGAGCAGTACTTC. Its translation is CASSSTRDYEQYF.

V gene TRBV30 combines with J gene TRBJ1-4, with D maybe TRBD1 (6 bases). This CDR3 region has 12 residues. Germline-derived CDR1 and CDR2 are GTSNPN and SVGIG (reference sequence). The V gene lost 2 bases and the J gene lost 9 bases, with 10 bases spanning the gap. This chain's CDR3 is CAWSIRGQKLFF. CDR3 DNA sequence: TGTGCCTGGAGTATCAGGGGCCAAAAACTGTTTTTT.

The chain couples TRBV7-9 to TRBJ2-6; D ambiguous. Germline-derived CDR1 and CDR2 are SEHNR and FQNEAQ (reference sequence). The ends were cut back, 2 bases at V and 6 bases at J, with 5 bases in the middle. The CDR3 loop spans 13 amino acids. This chain's CDR3 is CASSLRLANVLTF. The CDR3 nucleotides read TGTGCCAGCAGCTTAAGATTGGCCAACGTCCTGACTTTC.

The rearrangement joins TRBV7-9 to TRBJ1-1; D not certain. The V gene's germline CDR1 is SEHNR and CDR2 FQNEAQ (reference sequence). The V and J ends lost 5 bases and 5 bases respectively, with 15 bases between them. This CDR3 comprises 14 residues. This CDR3 is CASSLSASGTEAFF. CDR3 bases: TGTGCCAGCAGCCTGTCTGCCTCGGGGACTGAAGCTTTCTTT.

A word on this clone: Other DNA sequences within the sample encode an identical CDR3. The rearrangement joins TRBV7-3 to TRBJ1-1; possible D gene TRBD1, 6 bases. CDR3 length equals 14 residues. Trimming removed 2 bases from V and 3 bases from J, with 10 bases in between. Germline CDR1 reads SGHTA; CDR2 reads FQGTGA. The CDR3 coding sequence is TGTGCCAGCAGCTTACAGGGGAAGGACACTGAAGCTTTCTTT. Protein sequence: CASSLQGKDTEAFF.

This rearrangement joins TRBV5-6 to TRBJ2-3; the D is unclear. CDR1 and CDR2 from the germline V gene are SGHDT and YYEEEE. CDR3 length equals 13 residues. V was cut by 0 bases and J by 3 bases, with 5 bases left in between. This CDR3 reads CASSLGQTDTQYF. CDR3 DNA sequence: TGTGCCAGCAGCTTGGGACAAACAGATACGCAGTATTTT.

Of note for this clone: The same CDR3 also results from other DNA sequences found in this sample. This chain connects TRBV29-1 to TRBJ2-3, with D unresolved. The germline gives CDR1 SQVTM, CDR2 ANQGSEA. Trimming took off 4 bases at V and 2 bases at J, with 7 bases between the two ends. The CDR3 spans 12 residues. CDR3 loop: CSVGVYTDTQYF. The CDR3 nucleotides read TGCAGCGTTGGGGTCTACACAGATACGCAGTATTTT.

The rearrangement joins TRBV28 to TRBJ2-3, with D possibly being TRBD2 (6 bases). Germline V lookup: CDR1 MDHEN, CDR2 SYDVKM. The CDR3 contains 19 residues. The V end lost 5 bases, the J end lost 0 bases, and 24 bases lay between the germline ends. This chain's CDR3 is CASSLIGVYGSGSTDTQYF. As DNA, the CDR3 is TGTGCCAGCAGTCTTATAGGGGTCTATGGGAGCGGGAGCACAGATACGCAGTATTTT.